The 8 T cell receptor beta chains below come from one sample, sequenced in a study of blood T cell repertoires in COVID-19. The table came from immunoSEQ multiplex PCR; TCRdb's copy has only in-frame clones and leaves some out. Of 400,000 to 450,000 clones in the sample, about 91% are singletons; the top ten hold over 9.5%. Sequenced material: peripheral blood. These receptors originate from a woman in her 50s with COVID-19, enrolled during active disease.

The genes are TRBV4-1 and TRBJ1-5; D uncertain. Germline V gene sequence: CDR1 MGHRA, CDR2 YSYEKL. The V end was cut by 3 bases, the J end by 7 bases, with 7 bases between. The CDR3 is 12 residues long. This CDR3 reads CASSHLGQPQHF. For the CDR3, the DNA is TGCGCCAGCAGCCATCTAGGCCAGCCCCAGCATTTT.

The chain is built from TRBV29-1 and TRBJ2-7; tentatively, D is TRBD2 (6 bases). CDR3 length: 13 amino acids. The germline V gene has CDR1 SQVTM and CDR2 ANQGSEA. With 0 bases removed from V and 6 bases from J, the gap between germline ends came to 12 bases. CDR3 loop: CSVEEVGGGEQYF. CDR3 nucleotides: TGCAGCGTTGAAGAGGTCGGGGGAGGCGAGCAGTACTTC.

The rearrangement uses TRBV7-2 and TRBJ1-5; D gene uncertain. The CDR3 has 13 residues. Trimming removed 2 bases from V and 4 bases from J, with 6 bases in between. Germline CDR1 reads SGHTA; CDR2 reads FQGNSA. The CDR3 DNA is TGTGCCAGCAGCTTATTCACAAATCAGCCCCAGCATTTT. Translation gives CASSLFTNQPQHF. Full variable domain (rest looked up from reference TRBV7-2 and TRBJ1-5): GAGVSQSPSNKVTEKGKDVELRCDPISGHTALYWYRQSLGQGLEFLIYFQGNSAPDKSGLPSDRFSAERTGGSVSTLTIQRTQQEDSAVYLCASSLFTNQPQHFGDGTRLSIL.

The chain couples TRBV19 to TRBJ1-4; D is perhaps TRBD1 (6 bases). This CDR3 has 16 amino acids. CDR1 LNHDA and CDR2 SQIVND come from the germline V gene (reference sequence). V lost 0 bases and J lost 0, with 8 bases in between. CDR3 loop: CASSIEGQATNEKLFF. The CDR3, as DNA: TGTGCCAGTAGTATAGAGGGACAAGCAACTAATGAAAAACTGTTTTTT.

This chain connects TRBV24-1 to TRBJ1-5; D may be TRBD1 (5 bases). The V gene lost 2 bases and the J gene lost 4 bases, with 14 bases spanning the gap. The CDR3 covers 16 residues. Germline CDR1 reads KGHDR; CDR2 reads SFDVKD. The CDR3 reads CATSDSRQSSNQPQHF. The CDR3 DNA is TGTGCCACCAGTGATTCCCGACAGAGTAGTAATCAGCCCCAGCATTTT.

As to this clone: One junction end disagrees with the germline gene, perhaps due to a read error. The rearrangement links TRBV7-2 to TRBJ1-6; 9 bases agree with TRBD1. There are 15 residues in the CDR3. The germline V gene has CDR1 SGHTA and CDR2 FQGNSA. CDR3 coding DNA: TGTGCCAGCGGCTTAAGGACAGGGGAGGGTTCACCCCTCCACTTT. Encoded protein: CASGLRTGEGSPLHF.

This chain uses TRBV5-1 with TRBJ1-1, with D uncertain. The V gene's germline CDR1 is SGHRS and CDR2 YFSETQ. The CDR3 sequence is 14 residues long. Trimming shortened V by 4 bases and J by 3 bases, and 13 bases separated the two germline ends. The CDR3 bases are TGCGCCAGCAGCACATACGGGGAGGACACTGAAGCTTTCTTT. Translation: CASSTYGEDTEAFF.

J is TRBJ1-2 and V is TRBV7-9; tentative D call: TRBD1 (5 bases). CDR3 size: 15 residues. Germline-derived CDR1 and CDR2 are SEHNR and FQNEAQ (reference sequence). V lost 4 bases, J lost 8 bases, and 20 bases lay in between. The CDR3 DNA follows: TGTGCCAGCAGCTCCACCGCGGCGCTCAGGGTAGGCTACACCTTC. Protein product: CASSSTAALRVGYTF.